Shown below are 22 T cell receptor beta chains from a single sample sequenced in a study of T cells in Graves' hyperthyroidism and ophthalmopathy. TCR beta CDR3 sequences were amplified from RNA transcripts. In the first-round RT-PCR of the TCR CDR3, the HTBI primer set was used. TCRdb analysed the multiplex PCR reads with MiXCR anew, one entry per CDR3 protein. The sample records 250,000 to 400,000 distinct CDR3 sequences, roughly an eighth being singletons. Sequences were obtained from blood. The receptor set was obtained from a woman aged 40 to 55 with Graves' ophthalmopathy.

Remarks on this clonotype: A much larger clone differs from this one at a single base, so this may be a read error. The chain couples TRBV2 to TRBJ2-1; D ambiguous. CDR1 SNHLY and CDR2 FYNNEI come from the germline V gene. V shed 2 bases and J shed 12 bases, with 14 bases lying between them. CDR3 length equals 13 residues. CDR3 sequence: CASSENPNDGQFF. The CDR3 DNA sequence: TGTGCCAGCAGTGAAAACCCGAACGATGGGCAGTTCTTC.

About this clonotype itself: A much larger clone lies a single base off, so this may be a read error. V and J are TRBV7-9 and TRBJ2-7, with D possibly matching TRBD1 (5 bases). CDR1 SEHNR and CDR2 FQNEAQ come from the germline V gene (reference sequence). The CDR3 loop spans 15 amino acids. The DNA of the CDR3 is TGCGCCAGCAGTGAATTGGGGCAAGGGATGGGTGAGCAGTACTTC. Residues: CASSELGQGMGEQYF.

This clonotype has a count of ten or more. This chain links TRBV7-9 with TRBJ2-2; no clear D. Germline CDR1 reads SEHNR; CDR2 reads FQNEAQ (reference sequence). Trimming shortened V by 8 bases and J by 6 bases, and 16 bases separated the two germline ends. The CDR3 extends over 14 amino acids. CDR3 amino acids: CASQFSQLAGELFF. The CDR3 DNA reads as TGTGCCAGCCAGTTTTCCCAGCTCGCCGGGGAGCTGTTTTTT.

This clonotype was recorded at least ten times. CDR3 amino acids: CASSPLRLGNEQFF. In DNA form, the CDR3 reads TGTGCCAGCAGCCCCCTAAGGCTTGGGAATGAGCAGTTCTTC. The rearrangement joins TRBV7-8 to TRBJ2-1, with D unclear. V lost 5 bases, J lost 7 bases, and 15 bases lay in between. Germline values: CDR1 SGHVS, CDR2 FQNEAQ. There are 14 residues in the CDR3.

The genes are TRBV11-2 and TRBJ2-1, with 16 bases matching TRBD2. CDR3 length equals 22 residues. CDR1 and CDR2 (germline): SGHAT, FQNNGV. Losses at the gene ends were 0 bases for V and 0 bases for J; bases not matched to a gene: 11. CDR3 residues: CASSLDMRPGTSGGASYNEQFF. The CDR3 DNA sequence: TGTGCCAGCAGCTTAGATATGCGCCCCGGGACTAGCGGGGGGGCCTCCTACAATGAGCAGTTCTTC.

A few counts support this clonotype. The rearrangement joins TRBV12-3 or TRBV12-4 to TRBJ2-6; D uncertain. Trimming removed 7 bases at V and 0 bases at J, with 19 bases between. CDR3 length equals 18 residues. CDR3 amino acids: CASNRRVSLTSGANVLTF. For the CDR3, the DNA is TGTGCCAGCAACCGACGGGTCTCACTTACCTCTGGGGCCAACGTCCTGACTTTC.

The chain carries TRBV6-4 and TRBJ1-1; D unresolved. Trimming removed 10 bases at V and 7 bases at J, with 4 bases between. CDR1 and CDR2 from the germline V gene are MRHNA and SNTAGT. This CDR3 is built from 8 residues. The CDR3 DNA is TGTGCCAACCGTGAAGCTTTCTTT. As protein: CANREAFF.

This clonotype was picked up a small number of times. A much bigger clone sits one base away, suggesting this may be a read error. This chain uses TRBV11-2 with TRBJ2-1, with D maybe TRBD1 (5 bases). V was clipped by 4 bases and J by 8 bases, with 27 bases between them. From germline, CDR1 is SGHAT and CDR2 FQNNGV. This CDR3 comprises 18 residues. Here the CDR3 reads CASSSQRHDSSRHDEQFF. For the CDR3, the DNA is TGTGCCAGCAGCTCCCAGAGGCATGACAGCAGTCGACACGATGAGCAGTTCTTC.

The CDR3 loop is CASSLWDVSHEQYF. CDR3 DNA: TGTGCCAGCAGCTTATGGGACGTCTCTCACGAGCAGTACTTC. V usage is TRBV7-9 and J usage is TRBJ2-7; D is tentatively TRBD1 or TRBD2 (5 bases each). The CDR3 is 14 residues long. The germline V gene has CDR1 SEHNR and CDR2 FQNEAQ (reference sequence). V was shortened by 2 bases and J by 5 bases, with 13 bases between the two germline ends.

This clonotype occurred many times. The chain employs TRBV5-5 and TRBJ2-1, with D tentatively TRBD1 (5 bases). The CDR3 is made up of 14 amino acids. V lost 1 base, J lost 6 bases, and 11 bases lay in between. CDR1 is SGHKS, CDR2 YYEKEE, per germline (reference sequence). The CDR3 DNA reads TGTGCCAGCAGCTTGTCGACAGTGCGCAATGAGCAGTTCTTC. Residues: CASSLSTVRNEQFF.

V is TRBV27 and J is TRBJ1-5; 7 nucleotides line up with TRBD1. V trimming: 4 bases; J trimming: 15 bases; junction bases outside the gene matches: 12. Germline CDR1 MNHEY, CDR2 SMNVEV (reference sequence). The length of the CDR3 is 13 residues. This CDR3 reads CASSWDSAFLTHF. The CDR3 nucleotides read TGTGCCAGCAGTTGGGACAGCGCCTTTTTGACGCATTTT.

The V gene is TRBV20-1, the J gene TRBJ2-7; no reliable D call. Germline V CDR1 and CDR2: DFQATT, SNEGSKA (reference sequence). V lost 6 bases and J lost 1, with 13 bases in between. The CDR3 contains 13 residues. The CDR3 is CSATLRLSYEQYF. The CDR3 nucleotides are TGCAGTGCCACTTTGCGGCTTTCCTACGAGCAGTACTTC.

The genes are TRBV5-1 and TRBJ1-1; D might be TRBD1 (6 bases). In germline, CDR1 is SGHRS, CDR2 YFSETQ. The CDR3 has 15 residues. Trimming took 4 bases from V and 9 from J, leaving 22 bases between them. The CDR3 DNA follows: TGCGCCAGCAGCCGACTTGATCGTGCTCAGGGGCAAGCTTTCTTT. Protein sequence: CASSRLDRAQGQAFF.

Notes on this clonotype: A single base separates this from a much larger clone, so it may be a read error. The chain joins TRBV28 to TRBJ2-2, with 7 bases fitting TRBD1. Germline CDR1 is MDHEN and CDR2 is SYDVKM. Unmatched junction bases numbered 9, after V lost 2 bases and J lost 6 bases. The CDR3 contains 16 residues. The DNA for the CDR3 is TGTGCCAGCAGTTTACCCAACAGGGGTGACGCCGGGGAGCTGTTTTTT. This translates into CASSLPNRGDAGELFF.

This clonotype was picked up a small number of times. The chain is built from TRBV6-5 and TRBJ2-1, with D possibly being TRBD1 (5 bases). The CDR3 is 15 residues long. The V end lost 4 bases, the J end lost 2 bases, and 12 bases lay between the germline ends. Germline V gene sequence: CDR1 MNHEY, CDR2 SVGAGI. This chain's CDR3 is CASSSQGSPYNEQFF. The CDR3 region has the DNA TGTGCCAGCAGTTCTCAGGGATCCCCCTACAATGAGCAGTTCTTC.

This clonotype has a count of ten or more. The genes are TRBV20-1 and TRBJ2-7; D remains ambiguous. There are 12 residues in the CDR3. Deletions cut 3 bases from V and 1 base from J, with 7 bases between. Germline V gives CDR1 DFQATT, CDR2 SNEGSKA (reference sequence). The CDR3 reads CSARYGSYEQYF. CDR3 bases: TGCAGTGCTAGGTACGGTTCCTACGAGCAGTACTTC.

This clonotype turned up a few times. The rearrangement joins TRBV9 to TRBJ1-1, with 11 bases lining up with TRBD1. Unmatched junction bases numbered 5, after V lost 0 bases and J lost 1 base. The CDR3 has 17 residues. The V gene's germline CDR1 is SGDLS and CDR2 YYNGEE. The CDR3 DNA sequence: TGTGCCAGCAGCGTAGGAGGACAGGGGGCGAAGAACACTGAAGCTTTCTTT. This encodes CASSVGGQGAKNTEAFF.

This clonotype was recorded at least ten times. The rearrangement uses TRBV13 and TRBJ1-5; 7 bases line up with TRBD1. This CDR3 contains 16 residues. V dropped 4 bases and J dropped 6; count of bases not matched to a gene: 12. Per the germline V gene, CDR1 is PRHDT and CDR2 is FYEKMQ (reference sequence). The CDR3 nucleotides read TGTGCCAGCAGCTCCAGACAGGGCGGTAACAGTCAGCCCCAGCATTTT. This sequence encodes CASSSRQGGNSQPQHF.

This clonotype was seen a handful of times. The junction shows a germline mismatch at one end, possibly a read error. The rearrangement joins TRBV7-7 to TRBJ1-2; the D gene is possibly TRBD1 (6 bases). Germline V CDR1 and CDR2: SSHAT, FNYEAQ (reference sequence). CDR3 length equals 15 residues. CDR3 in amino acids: CASSPLNHRVDGYTF. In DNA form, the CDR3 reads TGTGCTAGCAGCCCCCTTAACCACAGGGTAGATGGCTACACCTTC.

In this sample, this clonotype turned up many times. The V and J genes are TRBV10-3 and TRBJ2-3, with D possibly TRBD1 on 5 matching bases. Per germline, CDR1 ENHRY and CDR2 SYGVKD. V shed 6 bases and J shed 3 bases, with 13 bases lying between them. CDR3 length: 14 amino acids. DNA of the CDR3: TGTGCCATCAGACGGAACAAGGGGACAGATACGCAGTATTTT. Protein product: CAIRRNKGTDTQYF.

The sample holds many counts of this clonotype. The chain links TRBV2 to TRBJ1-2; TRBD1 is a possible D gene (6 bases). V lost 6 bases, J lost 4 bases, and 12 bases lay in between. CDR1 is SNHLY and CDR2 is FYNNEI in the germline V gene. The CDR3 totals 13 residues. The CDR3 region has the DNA TGTGCCAGCAGCTCAGGGGTTACCTATGGCTACACCTTC. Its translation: CASSSGVTYGYTF.

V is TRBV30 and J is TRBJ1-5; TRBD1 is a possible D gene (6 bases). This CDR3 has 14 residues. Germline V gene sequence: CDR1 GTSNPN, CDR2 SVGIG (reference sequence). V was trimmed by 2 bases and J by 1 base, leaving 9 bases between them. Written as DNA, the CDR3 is TGTGCCTGGAGTCTAGGACAGAGCAATCAGCCCCAGCATTTT. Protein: CAWSLGQSNQPQHF.